This passage covers 5 T cell receptor beta chains from one sample sequenced in a study of T cell responses to AZD1222 COVID-19 vaccine. Some clones are missing from TCRdb's copy, which holds only in-frame ones; the method was immunoSEQ multiplex PCR. This sample has roughly 120,000 clones, with about 91% found just once. Material: peripheral blood, obtained 28 days after the second AZD1222 dose. The source of these receptors is an adult who received the AZD1222 COVID-19 vaccine.

This clone was picked up one time. Here the CDR3 DNA reads TGTGCCAGCAGCCCCGACAGGGGACGGGATCAGCCCCAGCATTTT. Translating it yields CASSPDRGRDQPQHF. This chain joins TRBV7-8 and TRBJ1-5; TRBD1 agrees at 8 bases. V lost 5 bases, J lost 5 bases, and 8 bases stayed unmatched. CDR3 length: 15 residues. Per germline, CDR1 SGHVS and CDR2 FQNEAQ.

CDR3 residues: CAWSVVSGLAETQYF. The CDR3 coding sequence is TGTGCCTGGAGTGTTGTTTCGGGATTAGCAGAGACCCAGTACTTC. V and J are TRBV30 and TRBJ2-5; D might be TRBD2 (5 bases). Germline loops: CDR1 GTSNPN, CDR2 SVGIG (reference sequence). Deletions cut 0 bases from V and 4 bases from J, with 15 bases between. This CDR3 is built from 15 residues.

This sequence joins TRBV28 and TRBJ2-2; 7 nucleotides agree with TRBD2. Germline V gene lookup returns CDR1 MDHEN and CDR2 SYDVKM. The CDR3 is made up of 16 amino acids. The V gene end was trimmed by 1 base and the J gene end by 4 bases; junction bases not matched to a gene: 6. This chain's CDR3 is CASSLLRREGTGELFF. The CDR3 DNA reads TGTGCCAGCAGTTTATTAAGAAGGGAGGGCACCGGGGAGCTGTTTTTT. The entire variable domain, with the rest obtained from reference TRBV28 and TRBJ2-2, is as follows: DVKVTQSSRYLVKRTGEKVFLECVQDMDHENMFWYRQDPGLGLRLIYFSYDVKMKEKGDIPEGYSVSREKKERFSLILESASTNQTSMYLCASSLLRREGTGELFFGEGSRLTVL.

The chain has TRBV7-2 and TRBJ2-7, with no clear D. This CDR3 is built from 15 residues. Germline values: CDR1 SGHTA, CDR2 FQGNSA. Deletions cut 6 bases from V and 0 bases from J, with 15 bases between. CDR3 DNA: TGTGCCAGCAGTTCTCGCGAGAAGAGCTCCTACGAGCAGTACTTC. Translating it yields CASSSREKSSYEQYF.

CDR3 amino acids: CASSIDFGNYGYTF. The CDR3 coding sequence is TGTGCCAGTAGTATAGATTTCGGTAACTATGGCTACACCTTC. The chain carries TRBV19 and TRBJ1-2, with D unresolved. There are 14 residues in the CDR3. The V end was cut by 0 bases, the J end by 1 base, with 6 bases between. In germline, CDR1 is LNHDA, CDR2 SQIVND (reference sequence).